What follows are 11 T cell receptor beta chains derived from one specimen sequenced in a study of OX40 agonist ivuxolimab in advanced cancers. The protocol was immunoSEQ multiplex PCR, while the TCRdb copy is restricted to in-frame clones and leaves out a portion. The table shows 35,000 to 50,000 clones, with around 85% occurring only once. The sample was CD4+ or CD8+ T cells sorted from blood, taken in a trial of the OX40 agonist ivuxolimab. Every receptor here comes from an adult with an advanced solid tumor such as melanoma, head and neck, liver or kidney cancer.

The rearrangement joins TRBV10-3 to TRBJ2-7; D perhaps matches TRBD2 (7 bases). CDR1 is ENHRY and CDR2 is SYGVKD in the germline V gene. The CDR3 is made up of 13 amino acids. The ends were cut back, 6 bases at V and 4 bases at J, with 13 bases in the middle. The CDR3 loop is CAIRGGEEYEQYF. The CDR3 region has the DNA TGTGCCATCAGAGGGGGGGAAGAATACGAGCAGTACTTC.

This clone is labeled medium-sized. This chain joins TRBV9 and TRBJ2-3; D gene ambiguous. This CDR3 region has 14 residues. Germline V gives CDR1 SGDLS, CDR2 YYNGEE. V lost 0 bases to trimming and J lost 3 bases, with 8 bases between them. In DNA, the CDR3 is TGTGCCAGCAGCGTAGCAGCGTATACAGATACGCAGTATTTT. Protein sequence: CASSVAAYTDTQYF.

The chain joins TRBV28 to TRBJ1-5, with D uncertain. This CDR3 comprises 10 residues. The germline gives CDR1 MDHEN, CDR2 SYDVKM. The V gene lost 7 bases and the J gene lost 7 bases, with 5 bases spanning the gap. The CDR3 nucleotides are TGTGCCAGCAATAAGCAGCCCCAGCATTTT. It is translated as CASNKQPQHF.

The V call is TRBV19, the J call TRBJ1-1; tentative D call: TRBD1 (6 bases). CDR3 size: 14 residues. Trimming stripped 3 bases from V and 11 bases from J, with 19 bases between. Looked up from germline, CDR1 is LNHDA and CDR2 is SQIVND (reference sequence). For the CDR3, the DNA is TGTGCCAGTAGTATGGGACCAGGGGCCTCCCCGGCTTTCTTT. It specifies CASSMGPGASPAFF.

This chain joins TRBV19 and TRBJ2-1; D is perhaps TRBD1 or TRBD2 (5 bases each). Trimming left V 4 bases short and J 7 bases short, with 11 bases between. The germline V gene encodes CDR1 LNHDA and CDR2 SQIVND (reference sequence). The CDR3 is 13 amino acids. This CDR3 reads CASSRGPGNEQFF. For the CDR3, the DNA is TGTGCCAGTAGTAGGGGCCCGGGGAATGAGCAGTTCTTC.

The rearrangement uses TRBV10-3 and TRBJ2-2, with D uncertain. CDR1 is ENHRY and CDR2 is SYGVKD in the germline V gene. V was trimmed by 3 bases and J by 3 bases, leaving 8 bases between them. The CDR3 runs 14 residues. The CDR3 DNA reads as TGTGCCATCAGTGACGTACAGTACACCGGGGAGCTGTTTTTT. Translation: CAISDVQYTGELFF.

This chain links TRBV5-6 with TRBJ2-1; D not certain. V dropped 0 bases and J dropped 5 bases, with 6 bases sitting between them. From germline, CDR1 is SGHDT and CDR2 YYEEEE. CDR3 size: 13 residues. The chain's CDR3 is CASSLEVDNEQFF. DNA for the CDR3: TGTGCCAGCAGCTTGGAAGTCGACAATGAGCAGTTCTTC.

This clone is a singleton in its sample. This rearrangement joins TRBV11-2 to TRBJ2-1; possible D gene TRBD1, 6 bases. The CDR3 length is 15 residues. The germline V and J ends were trimmed by 3 bases and 5 bases, with 14 bases remaining between them. Germline V gene lookup returns CDR1 SGHAT and CDR2 FQNNGV. CDR3 residues: CASSLQGLSNNEQFF. CDR3 bases: TGTGCCAGCAGCTTGCAGGGGTTATCTAACAATGAGCAGTTCTTC. The entire variable domain, with the rest obtained from reference TRBV11-2 and TRBJ2-1, is as follows: EAGVAQSPRYKIIEKRQSVAFWCNPISGHATLYWYQQILGQGPKLLIQFQNNGVVDDSQLPKDRFSAERLKGVDSTLKIQPAKLEDSAVYLCASSLQGLSNNEQFFGPGTRLTVL.

V and J are TRBV27 and TRBJ1-1, with D uncertain. The CDR3 is made up of 15 amino acids. Germline loops: CDR1 MNHEY, CDR2 SMNVEV (reference sequence). The V gene lost 5 bases and the J gene lost 1 base, with 14 bases spanning the gap. CDR3 sequence: CASSPTLIKNTEAFF. The CDR3 DNA reads as TGTGCCAGCAGTCCTACCCTTATTAAGAACACTGAAGCTTTCTTT.

The rearrangement joins TRBV13 to TRBJ2-7; a weak D match, TRBD2 (5 bases). V was shortened by 4 bases and J by 6 bases, with 16 bases between the two germline ends. Germline V CDR1 and CDR2: PRHDT, FYEKMQ (reference sequence). The CDR3 is 14 residues long. CDR3 region: CASSSTLDSPEQYV. In DNA, the CDR3 is TGTGCCAGCAGCTCTACCCTGGACTCCCCCGAGCAGTACGTC.

This clone was recorded once. The chain uses TRBV15 and TRBJ1-5; D possibly corresponds to TRBD1 (6 bases). The ends were cut back, 5 bases at V and 2 bases at J, with 16 bases in the middle. The CDR3 runs 16 residues. CDR1 LNHNV and CDR2 YYDKDF come from the germline V gene (reference sequence). CDR3 amino acids: CATSGTRGAGNQPQHF. The DNA of the CDR3 is TGTGCCACCAGCGGAACCAGGGGCGCCGGCAATCAGCCCCAGCATTTT.